This T cell receptor (beta chain) was recorded in a study of cytomegalovirus exposure and HLA in healthy donors. The wider study: Out of roughly 170 million T cells, an earlier analysis found fewer than 140 million unique TCR beta sequences in total. Whole-study results and caveats: Researchers reported in a later analysis that a missense DCLRE1C variant was tied to TCR beta V- and J-gene trimming. There was a cluster of highly shared sequence variants that was likely a sequencing artifact.

Note on this clone: Its antigen remains unidentified. Relative to the germline gene, one junction end is altered; a read error may explain this.

PCR amplification relied on 60 Vbeta primers (plus 13 Jbeta primers). Clones were read by immunoSEQ multiplex PCR, and TCRdb kept only the in-frame ones, dropping some. Among roughly 98,000 clones listed, 80% to 85% were seen once. The donors were healthy bone marrow donors. The CDR3 has 16 amino acids. Germline lookup yields CDR1 PRHDT and CDR2 FYEKMQ (reference sequence). This chain uses TRBV13 with TRBJ1-4; D not resolved. Sequencing was done on a sample of PBMCs. The TCR sequence derives from a man between 40 and 49 years old in good health and CMV-seronegative. CDR3 loop: CASSLGSATTNEKLFF. CDR3 DNA sequence: TGTGCCAGCAGCCTAGGATCTGCGACAACTAATGAAAAACTGTTTTTT.